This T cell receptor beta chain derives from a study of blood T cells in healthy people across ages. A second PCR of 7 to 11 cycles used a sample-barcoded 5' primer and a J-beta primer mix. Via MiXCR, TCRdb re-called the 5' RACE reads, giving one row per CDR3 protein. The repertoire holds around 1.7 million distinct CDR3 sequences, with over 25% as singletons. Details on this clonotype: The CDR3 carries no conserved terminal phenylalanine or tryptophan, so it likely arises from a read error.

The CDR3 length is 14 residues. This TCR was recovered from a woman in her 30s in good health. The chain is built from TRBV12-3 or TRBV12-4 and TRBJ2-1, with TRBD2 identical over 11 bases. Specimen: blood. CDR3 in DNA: TGCGCCAGCAGTTTAGCGGGGGGGCACAATGAGCAGTTCTGC. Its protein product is CASSLAGGHNEQFC.